This TCR beta chain is drawn from a study of T cell changes during pregnancy in multiple sclerosis. CDR1 and CDR2 (germline): MNHEY, SMNVEV (reference sequence). V lost 5 bases and J lost 1, with 8 bases in between. The CDR3 covers 13 residues. Clones were sequenced by immunoSEQ multiplex PCR, and TCRdb holds only the in-frame ones, with some missing. This sample has about 65,000 clones, with over 80% found just once. The sequence was obtained from a female donor in good health, enrolled as a control in a pregnancy study. The V and J genes are TRBV27 and TRBJ1-1; D unclear. The source was CD8+ T cells from peripheral blood mononuclear cells, collected in the third trimester of pregnancy. The CDR3 loop reads CASSNAGNTEAFF. The CDR3 DNA follows: TGTGCCAGCAGTAATGCCGGGAACACTGAAGCTTTCTTT.